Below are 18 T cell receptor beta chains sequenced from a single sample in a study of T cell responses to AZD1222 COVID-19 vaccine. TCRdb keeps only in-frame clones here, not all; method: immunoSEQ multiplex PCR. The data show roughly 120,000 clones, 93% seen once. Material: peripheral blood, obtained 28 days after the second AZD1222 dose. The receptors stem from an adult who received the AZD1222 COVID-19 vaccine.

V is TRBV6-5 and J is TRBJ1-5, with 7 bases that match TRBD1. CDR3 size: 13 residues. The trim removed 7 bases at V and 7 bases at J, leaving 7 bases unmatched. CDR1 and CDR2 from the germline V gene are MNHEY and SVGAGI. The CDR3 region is CASTPGGSQPQHF. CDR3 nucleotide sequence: TGTGCCAGCACCCCAGGGGGGTCCCAGCCCCAGCATTTT.

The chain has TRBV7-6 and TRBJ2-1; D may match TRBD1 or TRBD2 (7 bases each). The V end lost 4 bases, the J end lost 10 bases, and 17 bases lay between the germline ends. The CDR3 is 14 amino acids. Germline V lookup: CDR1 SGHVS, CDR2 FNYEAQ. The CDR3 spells CASSSGGGPPEQFF. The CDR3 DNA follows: TGTGCCAGCAGCTCAGGGGGGGGGCCCCCAGAGCAGTTCTTC. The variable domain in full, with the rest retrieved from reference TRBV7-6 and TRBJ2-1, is GAGVSQSPRYKVTKRGQDVALRCDPISGHVSLYWYRQALGQGPEFLTYFNYEAQQDKSGLPNDRFSAERPEGSISTLTIQRTEQRDSAMYRCASSSGGGPPEQFFGPGTRLTVL.

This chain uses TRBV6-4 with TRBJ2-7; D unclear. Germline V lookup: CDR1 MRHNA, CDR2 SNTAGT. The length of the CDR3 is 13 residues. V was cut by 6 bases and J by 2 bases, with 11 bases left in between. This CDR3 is CASSRTPPYEQYF. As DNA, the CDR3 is TGTGCCAGCAGCCGGACGCCACCCTACGAGCAGTACTTC.

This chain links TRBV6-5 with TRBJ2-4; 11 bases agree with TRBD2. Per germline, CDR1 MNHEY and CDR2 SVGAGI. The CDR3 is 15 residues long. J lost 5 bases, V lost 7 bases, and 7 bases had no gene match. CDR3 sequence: CASIRLAGGQNIQYF. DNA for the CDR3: TGTGCCAGCATCCGCTTAGCGGGGGGGCAAAACATTCAGTACTTC.

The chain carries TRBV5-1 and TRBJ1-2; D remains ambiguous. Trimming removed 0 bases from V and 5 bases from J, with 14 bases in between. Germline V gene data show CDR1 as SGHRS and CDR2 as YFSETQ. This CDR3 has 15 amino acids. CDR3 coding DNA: TGCGCCAGCAGCTTGGCGGCAGGACGGGGTTATGGCTACACCTTC. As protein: CASSLAAGRGYGYTF.

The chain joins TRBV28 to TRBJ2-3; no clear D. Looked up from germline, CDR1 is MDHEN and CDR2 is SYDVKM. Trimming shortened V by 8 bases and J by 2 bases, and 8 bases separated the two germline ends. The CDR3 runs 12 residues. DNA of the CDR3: TGTGCCAGCTGTAAAGACACAGATACGCAGTATTTT. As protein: CASCKDTDTQYF. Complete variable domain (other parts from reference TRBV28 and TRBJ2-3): DVKVTQSSRYLVKRTGEKVFLECVQDMDHENMFWYRQDPGLGLRLIYFSYDVKMKEKGDIPEGYSVSREKKERFSLILESASTNQTSMYLCASCKDTDTQYFGPGTRLTVL.

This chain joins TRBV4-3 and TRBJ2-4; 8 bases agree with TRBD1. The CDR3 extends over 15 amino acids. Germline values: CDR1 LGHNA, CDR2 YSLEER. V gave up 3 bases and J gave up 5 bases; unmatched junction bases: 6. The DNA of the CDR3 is TGCGCCAGCAGCCACGGACAGGGAAGTCAAAACATTCAGTACTTC. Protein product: CASSHGQGSQNIQYF.

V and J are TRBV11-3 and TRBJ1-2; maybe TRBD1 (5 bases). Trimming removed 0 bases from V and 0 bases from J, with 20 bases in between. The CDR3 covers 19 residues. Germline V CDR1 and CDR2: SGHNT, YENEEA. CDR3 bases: TGTGCCAGCAGCTTAGATATTGGCGTCAGGGTCCGGACTAACTATGGCTACACCTTC. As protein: CASSLDIGVRVRTNYGYTF.

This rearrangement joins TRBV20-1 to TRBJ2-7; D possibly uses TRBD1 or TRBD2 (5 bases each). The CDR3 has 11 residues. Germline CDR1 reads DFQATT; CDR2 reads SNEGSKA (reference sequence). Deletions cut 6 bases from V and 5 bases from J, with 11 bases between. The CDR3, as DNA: TGCAGTGCCGGGACGGGCCACGAGCAGTACTTC. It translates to CSAGTGHEQYF.

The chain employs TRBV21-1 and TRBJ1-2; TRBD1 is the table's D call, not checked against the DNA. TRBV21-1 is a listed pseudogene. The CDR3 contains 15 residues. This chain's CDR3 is CASSKVEQTNYGYTF. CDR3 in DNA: TGTGCCAGCAGCAAAGTCGAACAAACTAACTATGGCTACACCTTC.

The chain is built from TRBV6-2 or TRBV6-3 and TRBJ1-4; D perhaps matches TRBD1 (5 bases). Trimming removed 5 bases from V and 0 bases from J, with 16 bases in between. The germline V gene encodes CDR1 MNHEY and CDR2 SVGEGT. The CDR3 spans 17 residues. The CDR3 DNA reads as TGTGCCAGCAGTCGCCGGGTTCGGGGCGCAACTAATGAAAAACTGTTTTTT. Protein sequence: CASSRRVRGATNEKLFF.

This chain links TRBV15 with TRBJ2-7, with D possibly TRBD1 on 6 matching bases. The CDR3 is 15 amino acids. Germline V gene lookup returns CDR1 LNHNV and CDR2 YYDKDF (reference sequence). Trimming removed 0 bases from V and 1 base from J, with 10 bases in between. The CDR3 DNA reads TGTGCCACCAGCAGAGATCTGGACAGATCCTACGAGCAGTACTTC. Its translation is CATSRDLDRSYEQYF.

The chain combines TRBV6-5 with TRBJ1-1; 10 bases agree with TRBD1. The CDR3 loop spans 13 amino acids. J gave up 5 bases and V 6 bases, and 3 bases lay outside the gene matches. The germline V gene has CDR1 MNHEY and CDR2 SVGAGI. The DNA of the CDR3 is TGTGCCAGCAGCCGGACAGGGGGGACTGAAGCTTTCTTT. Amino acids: CASSRTGGTEAFF.

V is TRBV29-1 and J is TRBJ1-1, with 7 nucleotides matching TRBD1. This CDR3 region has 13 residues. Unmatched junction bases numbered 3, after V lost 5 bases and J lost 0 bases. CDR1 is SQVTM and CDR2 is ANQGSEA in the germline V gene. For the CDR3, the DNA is TGCAGCGTTAAACAGGGGATGAACACTGAAGCTTTCTTT. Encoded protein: CSVKQGMNTEAFF.

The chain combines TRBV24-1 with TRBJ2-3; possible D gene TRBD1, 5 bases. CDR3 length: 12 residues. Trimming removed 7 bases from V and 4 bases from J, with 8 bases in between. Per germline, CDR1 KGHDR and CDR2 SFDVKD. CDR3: CATRGQADTQYF. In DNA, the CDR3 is TGTGCCACCAGAGGACAAGCAGATACGCAGTATTTT.

This CDR3 is CASGTGGTIYF. The DNA of the CDR3 is TGTGCTAGTGGTACAGGGGGCACCATATATTTT. The chain carries TRBV12-5 and TRBJ1-3; 8 bases fit TRBD1. The V and J ends lost 5 bases and 9 bases, in that order; junction bases with no gene match: 0. From germline, CDR1 is LGHNT and CDR2 FRNRAP. The CDR3 totals 11 residues.

CDR3 residues: CASSLAPDYYGYTF. The CDR3 coding sequence is TGTGCCAGCAGCTTAGCTCCCGATTACTATGGCTACACCTTC. The V call is TRBV11-1, the J call TRBJ1-2; no clear D gene. This CDR3 is 14 amino acids long. With 0 bases removed from V and 3 bases from J, the gap between germline ends came to 8 bases. Germline CDR1 and CDR2: SGHAT and FQDESV (reference sequence). The whole variable domain, filled in from reference TRBV11-1 and TRBJ1-2, reads EAEVAQSPRYKITEKSQAVAFWCDPISGHATLYWYRQILGQGPELLVQFQDESVVDDSQLPKDRFSAERLKGVDSTLKIQPAELGDSAMYLCASSLAPDYYGYTFGSGTRLTVV.

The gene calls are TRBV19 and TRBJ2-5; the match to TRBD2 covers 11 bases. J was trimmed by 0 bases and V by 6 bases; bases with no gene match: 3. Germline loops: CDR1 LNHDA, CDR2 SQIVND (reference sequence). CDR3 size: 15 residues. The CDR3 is CASSGTSGNQETQYF. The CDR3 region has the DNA TGTGCCAGTAGCGGGACTAGCGGTAACCAAGAGACCCAGTACTTC.